Given below is one TCR beta chain in context. Its antigen is currently not known. Base qualities are not recorded, but no much larger clone differs from it by a single base. Reading from cysteine to phenylalanine, the CDR3 counts 12 amino acids. The DNA shown is the 36-base CDR3, in frame from base 1. The germline ends are 8 bases apart after V is trimmed by 5 bases and J by 3 bases. The germline V gene (reference sequence) gives CDR1 as PRHDT and CDR2 as FYEKMQ. The Qiagen DNeasy kit was used to extract genomic DNA from unsorted PBMCs and from the negatively selected CD4+ and CD8+ fractions. TCR beta CDR3 regions were amplified by immunoSEQ multiplex PCR using primers annealing to V and J segments. Amplification bias was minimized using a synthetic immune receptor repertoire, and residual bias was removed computationally after sequencing. The paper's data handling went like this. Custom Python scripts were used to quantify repertoire diversity as the Shannon entropy index. Unsorted, CD4+ and CD8+ repertoires were analyzed separately, except for combined analyses in which CD4+ and CD8+ sequences were merged in silico. A clone was considered expanded if an increase in frequency of at least 2-fold after treatment relative to C1D1 was found, and a pseudocount of 0.5 was applied to clones undetected at baseline. Singleton clones were defined as clones with 0 or 1 copy at C1D1, and non-singleton clones were defined as clones with 2 or more copies. By matching protein sequences in sorted samples from the same patient, clones expanded in unsorted samples were annotated as CD4+, CD8+ or unknown. Wilcoxon tests were applied to paired samples to test diversity changes from C1D1 to C4D1. Drawn from immuneACCESS, this table holds only the in-frame rearrangements with V and J called that TCRdb kept. Clones are partly lost; checked studies trace under half to an unresolved V gene and leave the rest unexplained. V, J and clone size were drawn from that table, and D and trimming were deduced from the DNA. For this sample the table gives 60,000 or so clones, of which over 85% were detected only once. The biggest ten clones account for around 8.9% of the sample.

The source of the sample is a study of PD-1 blockade in classical Hodgkin lymphoma (dated by TCRdb to between 2020 and 2021). About the study as a whole: Nivolumab dosing was 3 mg/kg intravenously every 2 weeks, continuing until either disease progression or unacceptable toxicity. The study used TCR beta sequencing and CyTOF to define a peripheral blood immune signature of response to PD-1 blockade in classical Hodgkin lymphoma. General conclusions and limits of the study: Diversity was lower in patients who began nivolumab less than 1 year after ASCT, so these patients were left out of later analyses to avoid confounding by immune reconstitution. Trial patients with a complete response had baseline diversity similar to that of newly diagnosed patients, while partial responders and progressors had significantly lower diversity. Newly diagnosed patients were reported to have lower baseline TCR diversity than healthy donors, and relapsed/refractory patients were reported to have lower baseline TCR diversity still. CD4+ but not CD8+ TCR diversity rose significantly by C4D1 (p=0.0027 vs p=0.16), most apparent in complete responders (p=0.02). The study was limited to a single clinical trial cohort, and causes of repertoire differences, possibly disease activity or prior therapy, remained undefined.

This sample's time point label indicates: cycle 1 day 1 (C1D1), immediately before nivolumab initiation. Every trial patient had relapsed after autologous stem cell transplantation, and cohorts A, B and C differed in prior brentuximab vedotin exposure. The trial cohort was composed of about 58 patients with relapsed/refractory classical Hodgkin lymphoma, for whom complete response, partial response or progressive disease was recorded as best overall response. Single-agent nivolumab was administered to trial patients in the multi-cohort phase II CheckMate 205 trial. An independent review committee assessed best overall response by applying the 2007 International Working Group response criteria. Trial PBMCs were collected just before the start of nivolumab (C1D1) and during therapy at cycle 2 day 1 and cycle 4 day 1. Peripheral blood was collected in 8 mL Vacutainer Cell Preparation Tubes, from which PBMCs were isolated by centrifugation and then cryopreserved.

Source: peripheral blood mononuclear cells (PBMCs), taken at baseline. This TCR came from a human donor with classical Hodgkin lymphoma. The chain employs TRBV13 and TRBJ2-7, with no reliable assignment of the D segment. Here the CDR3 is given as CASSLLGYEQYF. The DNA sequence reads TGTGCCAGCAGCCTGCTAGGCTACGAGCAGTACTTC.